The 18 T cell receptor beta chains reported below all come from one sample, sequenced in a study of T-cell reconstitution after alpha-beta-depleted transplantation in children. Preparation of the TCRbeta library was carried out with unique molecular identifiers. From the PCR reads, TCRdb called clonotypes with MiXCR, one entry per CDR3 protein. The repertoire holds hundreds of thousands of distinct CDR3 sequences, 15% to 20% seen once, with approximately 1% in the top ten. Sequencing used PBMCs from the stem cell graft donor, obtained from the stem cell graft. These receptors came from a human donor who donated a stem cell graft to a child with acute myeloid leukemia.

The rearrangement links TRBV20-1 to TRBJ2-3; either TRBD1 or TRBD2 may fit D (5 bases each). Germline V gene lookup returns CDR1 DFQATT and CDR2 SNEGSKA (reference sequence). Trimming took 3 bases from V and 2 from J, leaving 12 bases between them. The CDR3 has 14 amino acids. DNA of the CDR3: TGCAGTGCTAGTAGGGACGCAAACACAGATACGCAGTATTTT. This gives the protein CSASRDANTDTQYF.

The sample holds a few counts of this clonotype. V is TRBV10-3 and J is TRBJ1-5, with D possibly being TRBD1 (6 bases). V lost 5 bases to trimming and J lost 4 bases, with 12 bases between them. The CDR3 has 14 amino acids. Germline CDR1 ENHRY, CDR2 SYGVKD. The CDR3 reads CAISQGSGNQPQHF. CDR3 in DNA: TGTGCCATCAGTCAGGGGAGTGGGAATCAGCCCCAGCATTTT.

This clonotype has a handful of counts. The chain's CDR3 is CASSLAQGVGNTEAFF. CDR3 in DNA: TGCGCCAGCAGCTTGGCACAGGGAGTCGGGAACACTGAAGCTTTCTTT. The rearrangement uses TRBV5-1 and TRBJ1-1; D may be TRBD1 (6 bases). Trimming left V 0 bases short and J 1 base short, with 13 bases between. Germline CDR1 reads SGHRS; CDR2 reads YFSETQ. This CDR3 region has 16 residues.

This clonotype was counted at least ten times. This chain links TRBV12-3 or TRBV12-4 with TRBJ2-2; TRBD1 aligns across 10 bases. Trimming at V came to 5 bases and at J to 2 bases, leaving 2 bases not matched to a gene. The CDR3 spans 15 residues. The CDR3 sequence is CASSDRGRNTGELFF. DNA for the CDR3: TGTGCCAGCAGTGACAGGGGGCGCAACACCGGGGAGCTGTTTTTT.

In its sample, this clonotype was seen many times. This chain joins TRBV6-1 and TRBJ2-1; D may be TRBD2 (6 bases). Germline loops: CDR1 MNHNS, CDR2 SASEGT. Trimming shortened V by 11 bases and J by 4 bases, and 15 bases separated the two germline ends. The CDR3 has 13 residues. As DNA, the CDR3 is TGTGCCTCCGGAGGGGACGGGTACAATGAGCAGTTCTTC. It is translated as CASGGDGYNEQFF.

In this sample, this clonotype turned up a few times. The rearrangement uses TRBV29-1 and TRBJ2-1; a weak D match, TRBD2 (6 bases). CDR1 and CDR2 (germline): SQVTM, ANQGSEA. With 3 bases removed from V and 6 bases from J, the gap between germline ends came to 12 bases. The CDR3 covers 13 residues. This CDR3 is CSVDPGGGNEQFF. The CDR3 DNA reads TGCAGCGTTGACCCCGGGGGAGGCAATGAGCAGTTCTTC.

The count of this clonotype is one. CDR3 in DNA: TGCGCCAGCTTCTCGGGGGGGGGCCTTAATGAGCAGTTCTTC. Translation: CASFSGGGLNEQFF. This chain uses TRBV5-1 with TRBJ2-1, with 8 bases that match TRBD2. CDR1 is SGHRS, CDR2 YFSETQ, per germline. This CDR3 has 14 residues. Germline trimming cut 7 bases from V and 7 bases from J; bases unmatched to any gene: 10.

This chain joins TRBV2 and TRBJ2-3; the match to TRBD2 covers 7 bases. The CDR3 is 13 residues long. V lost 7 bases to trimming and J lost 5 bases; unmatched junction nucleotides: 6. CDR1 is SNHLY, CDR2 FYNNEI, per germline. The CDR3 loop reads CASTGGGVDTQYF. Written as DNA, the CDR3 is TGTGCCAGCACTGGGGGGGGGGTAGATACGCAGTATTTT.

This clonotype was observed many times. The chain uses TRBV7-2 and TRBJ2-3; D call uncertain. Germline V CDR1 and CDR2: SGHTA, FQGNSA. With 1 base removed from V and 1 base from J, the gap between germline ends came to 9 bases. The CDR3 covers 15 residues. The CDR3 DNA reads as TGTGCCAGCAGCTTAGTGGCATGGGGCACAGATACGCAGTATTTT. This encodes CASSLVAWGTDTQYF.

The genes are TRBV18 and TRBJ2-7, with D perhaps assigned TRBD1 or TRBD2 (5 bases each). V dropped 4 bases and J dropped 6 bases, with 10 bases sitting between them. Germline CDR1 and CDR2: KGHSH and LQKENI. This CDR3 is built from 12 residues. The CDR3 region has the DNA TGTGCCAGCTCACGTTCAGGGAGCGAGCAGTACTTC. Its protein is CASSRSGSEQYF.

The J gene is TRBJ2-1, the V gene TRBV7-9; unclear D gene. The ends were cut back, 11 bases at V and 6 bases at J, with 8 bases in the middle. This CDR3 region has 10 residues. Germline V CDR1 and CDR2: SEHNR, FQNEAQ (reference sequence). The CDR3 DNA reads TGTGCCTCTCAGAGCAATGAGCAGTTCTTC. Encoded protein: CASQSNEQFF.

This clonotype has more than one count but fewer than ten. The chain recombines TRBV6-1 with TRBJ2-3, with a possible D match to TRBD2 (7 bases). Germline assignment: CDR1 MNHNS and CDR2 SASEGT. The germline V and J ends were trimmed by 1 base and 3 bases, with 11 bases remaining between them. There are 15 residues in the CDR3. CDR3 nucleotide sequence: TGTGCCAGCAGTGAAGTCCGGGGGGCAACAGATACGCAGTATTTT. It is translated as CASSEVRGATDTQYF.

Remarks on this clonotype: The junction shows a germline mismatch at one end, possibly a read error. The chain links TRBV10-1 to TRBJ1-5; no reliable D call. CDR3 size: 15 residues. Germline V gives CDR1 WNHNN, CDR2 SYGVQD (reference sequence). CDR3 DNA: TGCGCCAGTAGTGAGGGAAGGTCCAGCAATCAGCCCCAGCATTTT. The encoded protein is CASSEGRSSNQPQHF.

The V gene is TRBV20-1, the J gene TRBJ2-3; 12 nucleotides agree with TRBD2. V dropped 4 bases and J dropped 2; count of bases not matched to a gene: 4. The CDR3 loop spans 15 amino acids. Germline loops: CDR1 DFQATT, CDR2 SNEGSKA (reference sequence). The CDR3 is CSAILAGGYTDTQYF. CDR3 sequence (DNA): TGCAGTGCTATACTAGCGGGGGGATACACAGATACGCAGTATTTT.

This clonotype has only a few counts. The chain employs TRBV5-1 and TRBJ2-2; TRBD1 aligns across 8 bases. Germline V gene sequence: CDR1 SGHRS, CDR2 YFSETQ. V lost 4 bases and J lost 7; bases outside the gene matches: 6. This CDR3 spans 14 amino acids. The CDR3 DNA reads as TGCGCCAGCAGCGTCAGGGGGCGCGACGGGGAGCTGTTTTTT. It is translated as CASSVRGRDGELFF.

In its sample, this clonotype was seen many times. The CDR3 sequence: CASSLAASGGASTDTQYF. CDR3 DNA sequence: TGTGCCAGCAGCTTAGCGGCTAGCGGGGGGGCTAGTACAGATACGCAGTATTTT. The V and J genes are TRBV13 and TRBJ2-3; 12 bases align to TRBD2. After removal of 1 base from V and 3 bases from J, the junction contained 8 bases not matched to a gene. CDR1 PRHDT and CDR2 FYEKMQ come from the germline V gene (reference sequence). The CDR3 is 18 amino acids.

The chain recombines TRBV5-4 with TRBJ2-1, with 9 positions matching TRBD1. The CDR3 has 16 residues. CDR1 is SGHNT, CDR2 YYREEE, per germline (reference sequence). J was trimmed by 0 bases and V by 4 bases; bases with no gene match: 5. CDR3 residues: CASSQRQGVSYNEQFF. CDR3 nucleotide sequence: TGTGCCAGCAGCCAAAGACAGGGGGTCTCCTACAATGAGCAGTTCTTC.

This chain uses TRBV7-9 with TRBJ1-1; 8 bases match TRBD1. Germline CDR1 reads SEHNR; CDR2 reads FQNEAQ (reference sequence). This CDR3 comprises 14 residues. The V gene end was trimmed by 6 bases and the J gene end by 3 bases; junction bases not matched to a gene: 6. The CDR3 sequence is CASRHQTGDTEAFF. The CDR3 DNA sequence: TGTGCCAGCAGACACCAGACAGGGGACACTGAAGCTTTCTTT.